This TCR beta chain originates from a study of early T cells in non-severe SARS-CoV-2 infection. As for the study in general: Alpha and beta chains were unpaired, from unsorted whole-blood bulk RNA. Study findings and constraints: Using VDJdb, the matching emphasized anti-spike CD8 responses while missing private and CD4 specificities.

The TCR library protocol was used to attach unique molecular identifiers. These identifiers were attached to individual cDNA molecules. A single record per CDR3 protein comes from TCRdb applying MiXCR to the 5' RACE reads. The sample holds about 110,000 distinct CDR3 sequences, roughly 13% seen once. A few counts support this clonotype. Its antigen is not known. The TCR originated in an adult who was a healthcare worker with PCR-confirmed SARS-CoV-2 infection or an uninfected control (not recorded which). This specimen consisted of whole blood, obtained at baseline.

This chain's CDR3 is CSASHLWRGIYEQYF. CDR3 coding DNA: TGCAGTGCTAGTCACCTGTGGCGGGGGATCTACGAGCAGTACTTC. This rearrangement joins TRBV20-1 to TRBJ2-7; TRBD2 agrees at 7 bases. CDR3 length: 15 residues. The trim removed 3 bases at V and 3 bases at J, leaving 11 bases unmatched. In germline, CDR1 is DFQATT, CDR2 SNEGSKA (reference sequence).